These T cell receptor beta chains were read from a single sample in a study of blood T cell repertoires in COVID-19. Generated by immunoSEQ multiplex PCR, the TCRdb table keeps only in-frame clones and is missing some. The table records roughly 200,000 clones, approximately 87% of them present only once. Specimen: peripheral blood. The receptors come from a man aged 55-75 years who had recovered from COVID-19. The CDR3 runs from the conserved cysteine through the conserved F or W. A D gene is named only where the DNA matches it firmly. Clone size is stated in some rows and not others, as once, few, many or a class when expanded.

d_call j_call v_call clone_size cdr3_aa cdr3_nt
TRBD1 TRBJ2-7 TRBV5-1 - CASSRDSLSYEQYF TGCGCCAGCAGCCGGGACAGCCTCTCCTACGAGCAGTACTTC
TRBD2 TRBJ2-5 TRBV24-1 few CATSPAGAGTQYF TGTGCCACCAGCCCAGCGGGAGCGGGGACCCAGTACTTC
- TRBJ1-2 TRBV12-3/TRBV12-4 - CASSLAGVGYTF TGTGCCAGCAGTTTAGCAGGGGTTGGCTACACCTTC
- TRBJ2-7 TRBV6-1 once CASSEAGQNYEQYF TGTGCCAGCAGTGAGGCGGGACAGAACTACGAGCAGTACTTC
- TRBJ2-3 TRBV20-1 - CSTPRTDTQYF TGCAGTACTCCTCGGACAGATACGCAGTATTTT
- TRBJ1-2 TRBV18 - CASSPTGMDGYTF TGTGCCAGCTCACCGACAGGCATGGATGGCTACACCTTC
TRBD2 TRBJ2-2 TRBV6-5 - CASKGLAGTGELFF TGTGCCAGCAAGGGACTAGCGGGCACCGGGGAGCTGTTTTTT
- TRBJ1-4 TRBV6-6 - CASSPLLVQGRATNEKLFF TGTGCCAGCAGTCCTCTTTTGGTGCAGGGAAGGGCAACTAATGAAAAACTGTTTTTT
TRBD1 TRBJ1-2 TRBV3-1/TRBV3-2 many CASSQERGRGNYGYTF TGTGCCAGCAGCCAAGAGAGGGGGCGCGGAAACTATGGCTACACCTTC
TRBD2 TRBJ2-1 TRBV19 once CASRGTSGGSYNEQFF TGTGCCAGTAGGGGTACTAGCGGGGGGTCCTACAATGAGCAGTTCTTC
TRBD1 TRBJ2-1 TRBV11-3 - CASSSLDRANEQFF TGTGCCAGCAGCAGCCTCGACAGGGCAAATGAGCAGTTCTTC
TRBD1 TRBJ1-2 TRBV9 - CASSEQGFVGGYTF TGTGCCAGCAGCGAACAGGGGTTTGTAGGTGGCTACACCTTC
TRBD1 TRBJ1-1 TRBV6-5 - CVTLRRQGLSTEAFF TGTGTCACACTTCGGAGACAGGGGCTTTCCACTGAAGCTTTCTTT
- TRBJ1-1 TRBV19 - CASSIDRTGTEAFF TGTGCCAGTAGTATAGATCGAACGGGGACTGAAGCTTTCTTT
- TRBJ2-7 TRBV10-2 - CASMAGTYEQYF TGCGCCAGCATGGCGGGAACCTACGAGCAGTACTTC
TRBD1 TRBJ1-2 TRBV19 - CASQGAANYGYTF TGTGCCAGCCAGGGGGCGGCTAACTATGGCTACACCTTC
TRBD1 TRBJ1-5 TRBV7-9 - CASSLGGQPNQPQHF TGTGCCAGCAGTCTAGGGGGACAGCCCAATCAGCCCCAGCATTTT
TRBD2 TRBJ2-5 TRBV2 - CASSEIAGGLGTQYF TGTGCCAGCAGTGAAATAGCGGGGGGGTTGGGGACCCAGTACTTC
- TRBJ1-2 TRBV28 once CASSLTGFYGYTF TGTGCCAGCAGCCTCACAGGGTTCTATGGCTACACCTTC
- TRBJ1-1 TRBV13 - CASSDMNTEAFF TGTGCCAGCAGCGACATGAACACTGAAGCTTTCTTT
- TRBJ2-1 TRBV5-1 - CASSPGTQNHKEQFF TGCGCCAGCAGCCCGGGGACTCAAAACCACAAGGAGCAGTTCTTC
TRBD2 TRBJ2-2 TRBV5-1 - CASSGGANTGELFF TGCGCCAGCAGCGGGGGGGCGAACACCGGGGAGCTGTTTTTT
- TRBJ1-2 TRBV5-6 - CASSLAGGGSYGYTF TGTGCCAGCAGCTTGGCGGGTGGAGGTTCCTATGGCTACACCTTC
- TRBJ1-2 TRBV4-2 few CASSQEERDVNHGYTF TGTGCCAGCAGCCAAGAGGAGCGGGACGTCAATCATGGCTACACCTTC
- TRBJ1-5 TRBV4-2 - CASSQDARPYSNQPQHF TGTGCCAGCAGCCAAGATGCCCGTCCCTATAGCAATCAGCCCCAGCATTTT
TRBD2 TRBJ2-2 TRBV3-1/TRBV3-2 - CASRFLAARELFF TGTGCCAGCAGATTTCTAGCGGCGAGGGAGCTGTTTTTT
- TRBJ1-5 TRBV18 once CASSPTRGNQPQHF TGTGCCAGCTCACCAACAAGGGGAAATCAGCCCCAGCATTTT
- TRBJ2-7 TRBV14 - CASSQGGGVGEQYF TGTGCCAGCAGCCAAGGAGGGGGGGTTGGCGAGCAGTACTTC
TRBD2 TRBJ2-7 TRBV10-1 - CASSGTSGSIGEQYF TGCGCCAGCAGTGGGACTAGCGGGAGCATCGGCGAGCAGTACTTC
TRBD1 TRBJ2-3 TRBV15 - CATSSHRGGTQYF TGTGCCACCAGCTCTCACAGGGGTGGTACGCAGTATTTT
- TRBJ2-7 TRBV6-1 - CASSELSRTATYEQYF TGTGCCAGCAGTGAATTGAGCCGGACAGCGACCTACGAGCAGTACTTC
- TRBJ1-2 TRBV18 - CASSLGQTNYGYTF TGTGCCAGCTCACTCGGACAGACTAACTATGGCTACACCTTC
- TRBJ1-3 TRBV19 - CASRRASGNTIYF TGTGCCAGTAGGAGAGCCTCTGGAAACACCATATATTTT
- TRBJ2-3 TRBV14 - CASSQVLAQGGTQYF TGTGCCAGCAGCCAGGTCCTAGCGCAGGGAGGTACGCAGTATTTT
TRBD1 TRBJ1-2 TRBV30 - CAWSGTHRGSGYTF TGTGCCTGGAGTGGGACGCACAGGGGAAGTGGCTACACCTTC
- TRBJ2-5 TRBV5-8 - CASSLNSYKETQYF TGTGCCAGCAGCTTGAACAGTTATAAAGAGACCCAGTACTTC
TRBD2 TRBJ2-3 TRBV7-2 - CASSLAGTSGSTDTQYF TGTGCCAGCAGCTTAGCGGGGACTAGCGGGAGCACAGATACGCAGTATTTT
TRBD1 TRBJ2-5 TRBV4-3 - CASSQGQGEETQYF TGCGCCAGCAGCCAGGGACAGGGCGAGGAGACCCAGTACTTC
- TRBJ2-3 TRBV7-3 - CASSRTDSDTQYF TGTGCCAGCAGCCGAACAGACAGCGATACGCAGTATTTT
TRBD2 TRBJ2-7 TRBV6-6 - CASSDSGSRNEQYF TGTGCCAGCAGTGATAGCGGGAGTAGAAACGAGCAGTACTTC
TRBD2 TRBJ2-1 TRBV18 - CASSPPGGSSYNEQFF TGTGCCAGCTCACCACCGGGAGGGAGCTCCTACAATGAGCAGTTCTTC
TRBD1 TRBJ2-1 TRBV5-1 - CASSLVDREDEQFF TGCGCCAGCAGCTTGGTGGACAGGGAGGATGAGCAGTTCTTC
- TRBJ2-7 TRBV5-4 - CASSQGGLLLYEQYF TGTGCCAGCAGCCAGGGAGGACTCCTACTCTACGAGCAGTACTTC